This T cell receptor (beta chain) was found in a study of blood T cells in healthy people across ages. Next came a second PCR, run for about 6 to 12 cycles, which used a sample-barcoded 5' primer along with a J-beta primer mix. The authors tagged each cDNA molecule using a template-switch adaptor with 12 random nucleotides. Each CDR3 protein gets one entry after TCRdb re-called the 5' RACE reads with MiXCR. The profile shows about 830,000 distinct CDR3 sequences, roughly 64% of them singletons. The CDR3 is 15 residues long. Germline CDR1 is PRHDT and CDR2 is FYEKMQ (reference sequence). With regard to this clonotype: Its antigen remains unknown. One end of the junction is discordant with germline, which a read error may explain.

Study-level results: No one knew whether donors had CMV, which possibly confounded expanded clonotype changes. The recorded TCR beta diversity per million T cells decreased in a roughly linear manner with age.

This clonotype was obtained from a man aged 25-45 years in good health. The gene calls are TRBV13 and TRBJ2-5, with a tentative D call TRBD2 (6 bases). Sequencing was done on a sample of blood. The CDR3 DNA is TGTGTCAGCAGCCTCGCTCTAGCGCTTGGAGAGACCCAGTACTTC. This translates into CVSSLALALGETQYF. Using reference TRBV13 and TRBJ2-5 for the parts outside the CDR3, the full variable domain is AAGVIQSPRHLIKEKRETATLKCYPIPRHDTVYWYQQGPGQDPQFLISFYEKMQSDKGSIPDRFSAQQFSDYHSELNMSSLELGDSALYFCVSSLALALGETQYFGPGTRLLVL.